The 7 T cell receptor beta chains presented below share a single source sample, sequenced in a study of blood T cell repertoires in COVID-19. Assay used: immunoSEQ multiplex PCR; TCRdb lists only in-frame clones, some missing. The table shows approximately 40,000 clones, with 75% to 95% occurring only once. The source material was peripheral blood. Receptor source: an elderly woman with acute or convalescent COVID-19.

This clone came up once. This sequence joins TRBV5-4 and TRBJ2-1; 11 nucleotides agree with TRBD2. The CDR3 runs to 15 residues. V was clipped by 2 bases and J by 3 bases; unmatched bases: 1. Germline V CDR1 and CDR2: SGHNT, YYREEE (reference sequence). The CDR3 coding sequence is TGTGCCAGCAGCTTTAGCGGGGGGGTCTACAATGAGCAGTTCTTC. The encoded protein is CASSFSGGVYNEQFF. The full variable domain, in which reference TRBV5-4 and TRBJ2-1 provide the parts outside the CDR3, is ETGVTQSPTHLIKTRGQQVTLRCSSQSGHNTVSWYQQALGQGPQFIFQYYREEENGRGNFPPRFSGLQFPNYSSELNVNALELDDSALYLCASSFSGGVYNEQFFGPGTRLTVL.

The CDR3 DNA reads TGTGCCAGCAGTGAAATCTCAGGGGATGCCACAGATACGCAGTATTTT. Translating gives CASSEISGDATDTQYF. J is TRBJ2-3 and V is TRBV6-1, with a weak D call TRBD1 (6 bases). Germline V gene lookup returns CDR1 MNHNS and CDR2 SASEGT. The CDR3 is made up of 16 amino acids. With 2 bases removed from V and 2 bases from J, the gap between germline ends came to 14 bases.

This rearrangement joins TRBV27 to TRBJ1-2; possible D gene TRBD1, 5 bases. The germline V and J ends were trimmed by 0 bases and 3 bases, with 20 bases remaining between them. Germline V gene sequence: CDR1 MNHEY, CDR2 SMNVEV (reference sequence). This CDR3 has 18 amino acids. Written as DNA, the CDR3 is TGTGCCAGCAGTTTATCGACCGGCTCCTCCGACAGACACTATGGCTACACCTTC. Translated: CASSLSTGSSDRHYGYTF.

This chain uses TRBV27 with TRBJ2-7; 8 bases line up with TRBD1. Germline V gene data show CDR1 as MNHEY and CDR2 as SMNVEV (reference sequence). The CDR3 is 15 amino acids. With 6 bases clipped from V and 2 bases from J, the junction kept 9 bases outside the gene matches. CDR3 residues: CASSSRTGTPYEQYF. The DNA of the CDR3 is TGTGCCAGCAGCTCGCGGACAGGGACTCCCTACGAGCAGTACTTC.

The V and J genes are TRBV27 and TRBJ1-5; TRBD1 aligns across 7 bases. Germline V gene data show CDR1 as MNHEY and CDR2 as SMNVEV (reference sequence). The CDR3 length is 14 residues. The V gene end was trimmed by 8 bases and the J gene end by 0 bases; junction bases not matched to a gene: 4. CDR3 sequence (DNA): TGTGCCAGCGGGGGACAGCATAGCAATCAGCCCCAGCATTTT. Its translation is CASGGQHSNQPQHF.

The V and J genes are TRBV30 and TRBJ1-2, with D tentatively TRBD1 (5 bases). Trimming shortened V by 3 bases and J by 4 bases, and 15 bases separated the two germline ends. CDR3 size: 14 residues. CDR1 and CDR2 from the germline V gene are GTSNPN and SVGIG (reference sequence). CDR3: CAWSDPRVGYGYTF. CDR3 bases: TGTGCCTGGAGCGACCCCAGGGTCGGCTATGGCTACACCTTC.

J is TRBJ1-3 and V is TRBV18; D unresolved. V lost 5 bases, J lost 4 bases, and 12 bases lay in between. The V gene's germline CDR1 is KGHSH and CDR2 LQKENI. This CDR3 spans 14 amino acids. The CDR3 spells CASSYAGLGNTIYF. The CDR3 nucleotides read TGTGCCAGCTCATATGCGGGTCTGGGAAACACCATATATTTT.